This entry describes one T cell receptor (beta chain). This receptor's antigen is unknown. Per-base quality was not reported, and no clone a single base away is much larger than it. These data come from a study of T cell responses to AZD1222 COVID-19 vaccine (dated by TCRdb to about 2021). In the study overall: AZD1222 recipients whose second dose came at about 4 weeks and those whose second dose came at about 12 weeks were combined into one group, since spike-specific TCR depth and breadth did not differ between the two schedules. TCR sequencing was performed for approximately 240 trial participants, of whom 207 were given two doses of AZD1222 and roughly 25 were given two doses of MenACWY control vaccine. Trial participants were enrolled into age subgroups of 18-55, 56-69 and 70-plus years, which contained about 150, 27 and 61 TCR-sequenced participants, respectively. What the work shows at the level of the full study, not this receptor alone: The 56-69-year group was small, and its depth increase did not reach significance, likely because of low power. Conclusions about previously exposed vaccinees are limited, since just 5 to 7 AZD1222 recipients were seropositive for SARS-CoV-2 at baseline. Most participants were white British and females outnumbered males, and the authors suggested that clonal diversity may have been underestimated. No day 14 peak-response samples were available, so repertoires were characterized only after the peak T cell response. Reportedly, almost half of the unique spike-specific TCRs recognized epitopes lying outside the regions that are mutated in the B.1.351 and B.1.1.7 variants. After two AZD1222 doses, spike-specific TCR breadth and depth were significantly higher than at day 0 and than in MenACWY recipients. Vaccine-associated CD4 TCRs spanned the whole spike protein, with dominant responses in regions 160-218 and 743-854.

Including the terminal cysteine and phenylalanine, the CDR3 comprises 16 residues. CDR3 DNA is the only sequence kept; it has 48 bases, read in frame from the first base. V is trimmed back by 4 bases and J by 2 bases, and the junction contains 9 bases that no gene match accounts for. For CDR1 and CDR2, the germline V gene (reference sequence) lists LGHDT and YNNKEL. The CDR3 regions of human TCRbeta chains were subjected to immunosequencing. Concerning the study's data processing: TCRs in the repertoires were compared against a reference library of SARS-CoV-2-specific TCRs that had been generated with the MIRA antigen-specificity platform. Breadth was defined as the fraction of unique TCRs that were SARS-CoV-2-associated, and depth was defined as the fraction of total T cells that were SARS-CoV-2-associated. Using the MIRA data, each spike-specific TCR was mapped to the spike region that the TCR reacts to and placed in a CD4 or CD8 class. Log10-transformed breadth and depth values were compared by one-way ANOVA with Sidak's multiple comparisons tests. This immuneACCESS table, as held by TCRdb, lists in-frame sequences with V and J called but not all clones. Of the missing ones, under half trace to an unresolved V gene in checked studies; the others have no known cause. From that table come the V and J calls and clone size; the DNA was used to work out D and trimming. The sample table shows approximately 140,000 clones, and about 93% are seen once. Around 5% of the sample goes to the ten largest clones.

Reading the label with the study, this specimen's time point is: baseline before first vaccination. Vaccinee samples came from UK trials COV001 and COV002, including a single-blind randomized controlled phase 2/3 trial of AZD1222 (ChAdOx1 nCoV-19) in healthy adults. Trial participant PBMC samples were collected at day 0 and day 28 after the second dose for TCRbeta chain sequencing. The sequences come from peripheral blood, collected on day 0 of AZD1222 vaccination. Recombination connected TRBV3-1 (or the pseudogene TRBV3-2) to TRBJ2-3; TRBD2 agrees with 7 junctional bases. This receptor was obtained from an adult in good health. This receptor has the CDR3 CASSRNPGLTTDTQYF. In nucleotide form, the sequence is TGTGCCAGCAGCCGAAATCCGGGACTAACCACAGATACGCAGTATTTT.